This T cell receptor beta chain was sequenced for a study of blood T cells in healthy people across ages. Notes on the study in general: Samples with more naive T cells showed higher observed beta diversity.

This clonotype was observed a handful of times. Antigen: not known. A J-beta primer mix and a sample-barcoded 5' primer were used in a second PCR of about 6 to 12 cycles. TCRdb analysed the 5' RACE reads with MiXCR anew, one entry per CDR3 protein. The table lists approximately 2,000,000 distinct CDR3 sequences, about 39% of them singletons. Germline values: CDR1 SQVTM, CDR2 ANQGSEA. Losses at the gene ends were 7 bases for V and 13 bases for J; bases not matched to a gene: 8. The CDR3 covers 12 residues. Material: blood. This clonotype was sampled from a human donor in good health. This sequence joins TRBV29-1 and TRBJ2-4, with 12 bases matching TRBD1. CDR3 amino acids: CSARDRGLEQYF. In nucleotides, the CDR3 is TGCAGCGCACGGGACAGGGGGCTTGAGCAGTACTTC.